Reported below is one TCR beta chain. Sequenced by immunoSEQ multiplex PCR; TCRdb stores in-frame clones only, minus some. In the table there are around 100,000 clones, around 90% of which are singletons. This record belongs to a study of T cell changes during pregnancy in multiple sclerosis. Germline assignment: CDR1 SGDLS and CDR2 YYNGEE. The CDR3 has 15 amino acids. Trimming stripped 2 bases from V and 2 bases from J, with 11 bases between. V usage is TRBV9 and J usage is TRBJ1-5; unclear D gene. The source material was peripheral blood, sampled in the third trimester of pregnancy. This receptor was obtained from a female donor with multiple sclerosis, enrolled in a pregnancy study. CDR3 sequence reads: CASSVGGSGNQPQHF. DNA of the CDR3: TGTGCCAGCAGCGTCGGCGGGTCGGGCAATCAGCCCCAGCATTTT.